A selection of T cell receptor beta chains follows, all from one sample in a study of T cell responses to AZD1222 COVID-19 vaccine. Clones were read by immunoSEQ multiplex PCR, and TCRdb kept only the in-frame ones, dropping some. The sample comprises about 180,000 clones, around 88% of which are singletons, and more than 9% rests with the top ten. Sequenced material: peripheral blood, taken 28 days after the second AZD1222 dose. Receptors originate from an adult who received the AZD1222 COVID-19 vaccine. The CDR3 runs from the conserved cysteine through the conserved F or W. D genes are given only for firm matches. Clone size is stated in some rows and not others, as once, few, many or a class when expanded.

CDR3 protein: CASSFSQGLSGANVLTF
CDR3 DNA: TGCGCCAGCAGCTTCTCACAGGGTCTCTCTGGGGCCAACGTCCTGACTTTC
D gene: -
V gene: TRBV5-1
J gene: TRBJ2-6
clone size: -

CDR3 protein: CASSRDMSAGNTIYF
CDR3 DNA: TGTGCCAGCAGCCGGGACATGTCGGCTGGAAACACCATATATTTT
D gene: -
V gene: TRBV7-2
J gene: TRBJ1-3
clone size: -

CDR3 protein: CASSSGTGMLNQPQHF
CDR3 DNA: TGTGCCAGTAGTAGTGGGACAGGTATGCTGAATCAGCCCCAGCATTTT
D gene: TRBD1
V gene: TRBV19
J gene: TRBJ1-5
clone size: -

CDR3 protein: CASSLGPWGSGNEQFF
CDR3 DNA: TGCGCCAGCAGCTTGGGCCCCTGGGGGTCGGGAAATGAGCAGTTCTTC
D gene: -
V gene: TRBV5-1
J gene: TRBJ2-1
clone size: -

CDR3 protein: CASSGGSGQGARDYTF
CDR3 DNA: TGTGCCAGCAGCGGTGGGAGCGGACAGGGGGCGAGAGACTACACCTTC
D gene: TRBD1
V gene: TRBV7-8
J gene: TRBJ1-2
clone size: -

CDR3 protein: CPVLWESYEQYF
CDR3 DNA: TGTCCTGTCCTCTGGGAGTCCTACGAGCAGTACTTC
D gene: -
V gene: TRBV6-5
J gene: TRBJ2-7
clone size: -

CDR3 protein: CAISESGLTDTQYF
CDR3 DNA: TGTGCCATCAGTGAGTCGGGCTTGACAGATACGCAGTATTTT
D gene: -
V gene: TRBV10-3
J gene: TRBJ2-3
clone size: few

CDR3 protein: CASSPRTGNTGELFF
CDR3 DNA: TGTGCCAGCAGCCCCCGGACAGGGAACACCGGGGAGCTGTTTTTT
D gene: TRBD1
V gene: TRBV9
J gene: TRBJ2-2
clone size: -

CDR3 protein: CASSPGPSSSGNTIYF
CDR3 DNA: TGTGCCAGCAGCCCAGGACCGTCAAGCTCTGGAAACACCATATATTTT
D gene: -
V gene: TRBV7-2
J gene: TRBJ1-3
clone size: -

CDR3 protein: CAISRGLLNTGELFF
CDR3 DNA: TGTGCCATCAGCAGGGGGCTCCTGAACACCGGGGAGCTGTTTTTT
D gene: TRBD1
V gene: TRBV10-3
J gene: TRBJ2-2
clone size: -

CDR3 protein: CSAQGYEQYF
CDR3 DNA: TGCAGTGCCCAAGGTTACGAGCAGTACTTC
D gene: -
V gene: TRBV20-1
J gene: TRBJ2-7
clone size: -

CDR3 protein: CASSLGGDGETQYF
CDR3 DNA: TGTGCCAGCAGCTTGGGGGGGGACGGAGAGACCCAGTACTTC
D gene: -
V gene: TRBV5-4
J gene: TRBJ2-5
clone size: -

CDR3 protein: CASSLAGGGEAFF
CDR3 DNA: TGTGCCAGCAGCTTAGCGGGAGGGGGTGAAGCTTTCTTT
D gene: -
V gene: TRBV7-2
J gene: TRBJ1-1
clone size: few

CDR3 protein: CASSPRDRINPENTEAFF
CDR3 DNA: TGCGCCAGCAGCCCCCGGGACAGAATTAATCCGGAGAACACTGAAGCTTTCTTT
D gene: TRBD1
V gene: TRBV4-1
J gene: TRBJ1-1
clone size: once

CDR3 protein: CASSIKGANEKLFF
CDR3 DNA: TGTGCCAGTAGTATAAAGGGGGCTAATGAAAAACTGTTTTTT
D gene: -
V gene: TRBV19
J gene: TRBJ1-4
clone size: -

CDR3 protein: CASRRGVSGGEETQYF
CDR3 DNA: TGTGCCAGCAGAAGAGGGGTTAGCGGGGGGGAAGAGACCCAGTACTTC
D gene: TRBD2
V gene: TRBV7-2
J gene: TRBJ2-5
clone size: once